The present T cell receptor (beta chain) was sequenced within a study of T cell repertoires in cytomegalovirus infection. For the study at large: Public TCR beta signatures were indicative of both CMV infection and a matching HLA type.

This clonotype was seen a single time. Its target is not known. Study findings and constraints: What dominated the ex vivo response were HLA-C-restricted CMV-specific TCR beta clonotypes.

Germline-derived CDR1 and CDR2 are MDHEN and SYDVKM. CDR3 length: 15 residues. V was clipped by 7 bases and J by 4 bases; unmatched bases: 5. TCRdb redid the calling of the reads with MiXCR, one entry per CDR3 protein. The sample shows some 800,000 distinct CDR3 sequences, 25% to 30% of them seen only once. The source is a human donor in good health (CMV status not recorded). Some clones in this sample may be carry-over from other donors' samples. The chain joins TRBV28 to TRBJ2-3; 13 bases fit TRBD2. The source was cultured CD8+ T cells from PBMCs, collected from culture after CMV antigen stimulation. CDR3 in DNA: TGTGCCAGCACCCCCGGGACTAGCGGGGCAGATACGCAGTATTTT. Translation gives CASTPGTSGADTQYF.